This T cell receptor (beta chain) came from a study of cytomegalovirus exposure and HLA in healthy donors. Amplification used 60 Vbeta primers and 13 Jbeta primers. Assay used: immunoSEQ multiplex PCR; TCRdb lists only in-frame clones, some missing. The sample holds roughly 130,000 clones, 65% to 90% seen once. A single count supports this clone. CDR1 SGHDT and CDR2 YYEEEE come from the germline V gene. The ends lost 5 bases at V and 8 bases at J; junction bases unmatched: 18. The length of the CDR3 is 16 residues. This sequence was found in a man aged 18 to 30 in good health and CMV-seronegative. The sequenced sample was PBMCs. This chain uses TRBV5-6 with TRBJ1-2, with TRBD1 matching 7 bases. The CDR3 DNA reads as TGTGCCAGCAGACAACGTGACAGGGCGTTTCCCCTCGGCTACACCTTC. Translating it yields CASRQRDRAFPLGYTF.